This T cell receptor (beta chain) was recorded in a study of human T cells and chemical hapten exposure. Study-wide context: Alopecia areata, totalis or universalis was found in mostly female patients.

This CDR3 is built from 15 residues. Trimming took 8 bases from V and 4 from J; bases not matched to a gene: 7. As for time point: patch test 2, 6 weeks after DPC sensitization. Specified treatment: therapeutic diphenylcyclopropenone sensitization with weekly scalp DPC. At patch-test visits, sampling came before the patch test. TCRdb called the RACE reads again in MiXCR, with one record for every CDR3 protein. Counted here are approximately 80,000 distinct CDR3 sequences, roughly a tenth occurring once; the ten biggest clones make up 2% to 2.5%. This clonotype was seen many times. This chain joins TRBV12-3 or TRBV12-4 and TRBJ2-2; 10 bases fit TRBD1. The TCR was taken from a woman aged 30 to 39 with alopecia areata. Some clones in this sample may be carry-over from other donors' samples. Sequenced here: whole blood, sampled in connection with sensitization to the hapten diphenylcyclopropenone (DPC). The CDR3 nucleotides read TGTGCCAGCGCCACCGGGACAGGGGCCACCGGGGAGCTGTTTTTT. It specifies CASATGTGATGELFF.